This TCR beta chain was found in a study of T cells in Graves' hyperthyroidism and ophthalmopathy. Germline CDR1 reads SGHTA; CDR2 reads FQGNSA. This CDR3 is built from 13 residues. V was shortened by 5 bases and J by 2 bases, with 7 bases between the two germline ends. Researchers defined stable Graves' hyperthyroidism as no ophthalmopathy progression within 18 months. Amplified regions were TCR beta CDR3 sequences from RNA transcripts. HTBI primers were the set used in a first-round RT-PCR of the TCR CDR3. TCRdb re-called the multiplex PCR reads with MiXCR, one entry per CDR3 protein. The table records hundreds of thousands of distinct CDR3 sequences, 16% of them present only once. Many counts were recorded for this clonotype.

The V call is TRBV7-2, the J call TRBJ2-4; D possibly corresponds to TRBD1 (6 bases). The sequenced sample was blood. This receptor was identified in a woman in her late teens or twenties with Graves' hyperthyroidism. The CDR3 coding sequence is TGTGCCAGCAGCGGGACATCCAAAAACATTCAGTACTTC. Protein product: CASSGTSKNIQYF.